This T cell receptor beta chain is from a study of blood T cell repertoires in COVID-19. Study-wide background: PBMCs, B-cell-depleted T cells, or T cells were the source of the cDNA or gDNA that made up the material.

The data were produced by immunoSEQ multiplex PCR, yet TCRdb's version contains in-frame clones alone and is incomplete. Counted here are 250,000 to 350,000 clones, 89% occurring once; the ten biggest clones make up roughly an eighth. Germline assignment: CDR1 WSHSY and CDR2 SAAADI. J lost 4 bases, V lost 6 bases, and 5 bases had no gene match. The CDR3 totals 14 residues. This clone was counted once. The sequence derives from a woman aged 60 to 75 with acute or convalescent COVID-19. Input material: peripheral blood. The genes are TRBV10-2 and TRBJ1-4; 7 bases are a match to TRBD1. The CDR3: CASREGQYNEKLFF. DNA of the CDR3: TGCGCCAGCAGAGAGGGACAGTATAATGAAAAACTGTTTTTT.